The rows below give T cell receptor beta chains drawn from one sample of a study of cytomegalovirus exposure and HLA in healthy donors. TCRdb's copy holds only in-frame clones and misses some; the assay was immunoSEQ multiplex PCR. The sample contains roughly 98,000 clones, approximately 71% of which appear only once. Source material: PBMCs. Receptors originate from a female donor in good health and CMV-seronegative. Each CDR3 is given with its conserved first and last residue. A D gene is named only where the DNA matches it firmly. Where a row states a size, it is once, few, many or the class of an expanded clone; other rows omit it.

D gene	V gene	J gene	clone size	CDR3 DNA	CDR3 protein
TRBD1	TRBV6-5	TRBJ2-7	NA	TGTGCCAGCAGTTATCAGGGGGTCCTCGGGTACGAGCAGTACTTC	CASSYQGVLGYEQYF
NA	TRBV5-4	TRBJ1-1	few	TGTGCCAGCGCTAGGGAGCTCCTGAACACTGAAGCTTTCTTT	CASARELLNTEAFF
TRBD1	TRBV5-1	TRBJ2-7	NA	TGCGCCAGCAGCTTCGACAGGGTTACACTGGGTGAGCAGTACTTC	CASSFDRVTLGEQYF
NA	TRBV29-1	TRBJ2-5	NA	TGCAGCGTTGGAGGGGGGGGTCCAGGAGGCGGGATGCAGACCCAGTACTTC	CSVGGGGPGGGMQTQYF
NA	TRBV6-1	TRBJ2-7	NA	TGTGCCAGCAGTTGGAGGGGCTACGAGCAGTACTTC	CASSWRGYEQYF
TRBD1	TRBV10-3	TRBJ2-7	NA	TGTGCCATCAGTGAGGCGGGACAGGGGCCCTACGAGCAGTACTTC	CAISEAGQGPYEQYF
TRBD2	TRBV6-5	TRBJ2-7	few	TGTGCCAGCAGGGCAGCACTAGCGAACACCTACGAGCAGTACTTC	CASRAALANTYEQYF
TRBD2	TRBV2	TRBJ2-2	NA	TGTGCCAGCAGTGAACGGGGCGGGAGCGGCACCGGGGAGCTGTTTTTT	CASSERGGSGTGELFF
TRBD1	TRBV5-6	TRBJ2-5	NA	TGTGCCAGCAGCCCGACAGGGTTGGGGGAGACCCAGTACTTC	CASSPTGLGETQYF
NA	TRBV28	TRBJ1-5	NA	TGTGCCAGCAACCCTAGAAATCAGCCCCAGCATTTT	CASNPRNQPQHF
TRBD2	TRBV9	TRBJ2-1	NA	TGTGCCAGCAGCCCTCCGGGGGGAACCTACAATGAGCAGTTCTTC	CASSPPGGTYNEQFF
TRBD1	TRBV7-2	TRBJ1-6	NA	TGTGCCAGCAGCTTAGTACAGGGGGCTCGGTCACCCCTCCACTTT	CASSLVQGARSPLHF
TRBD2	TRBV7-9	TRBJ2-1	NA	TGTTCCAGCAGCTTATTGGGAGGACTAGCGGGAGATGAGCAGTTCTTC	CSSSLLGGLAGDEQFF
NA	TRBV6-1	TRBJ1-2	NA	TGTGCCAGCACCCAGAGGGACACGTACTATGGCTACACCTTC	CASTQRDTYYGYTF
TRBD1	TRBV7-2	TRBJ2-3	NA	TGTGCCAGCAGCCTGGGACAGCACTTAGATACGCAGTATTTT	CASSLGQHLDTQYF
NA	TRBV12-5	TRBJ2-1	NA	TGTGCTAGTGGTCTCTTGGGTAGAGGTGGAGATGAGCAGTTCTTC	CASGLLGRGGDEQFF
NA	TRBV6-1	TRBJ2-7	NA	TGTGCCAGCAGTTTCCAGGGATCCTACGAGCAGTACTTC	CASSFQGSYEQYF
NA	TRBV7-9	TRBJ1-1	once	TGTGCCAGCAGCTTATCCCCAGGGCACACTGAAGCTTTCTTT	CASSLSPGHTEAFF
NA	TRBV28	TRBJ1-2	NA	TGTGCCAGCAGTTTTTTAGCCGGACAGTACTATGGCTACACCTTC	CASSFLAGQYYGYTF
NA	TRBV9	TRBJ1-3	NA	TGTGCCAGCAGCTGGGAGGCCTGGGGGTCCTCTGGAAACACCATATATTTT	CASSWEAWGSSGNTIYF
NA	TRBV7-6	TRBJ1-5	few	TGTGCCAGCAGCCTAGCGGCTAATCAGCCCCAGCATTTT	CASSLAANQPQHF
NA	TRBV10-2	TRBJ2-7	once	TGCGCCAGCAGAGGGGTCCCCTCCTACGAGCAGTACTTC	CASRGVPSYEQYF
TRBD2	TRBV7-9	TRBJ2-1	NA	TGTTCCGTCGGGGATCAGCGGGAGGGCGTGACCCACAATGAGCAGTTCTTC	CSVGDQREGVTHNEQFF
TRBD1	TRBV7-9	TRBJ1-2	few	TGTGCCAGCAGCTTAGCGTGGGGACAGAGGCTAAACTATGGCTACACCTTC	CASSLAWGQRLNYGYTF
TRBD1	TRBV7-2	TRBJ2-7	once	TGTGCCAGCAGCCGACAACGGACAGGGGGAGACGAGCAGTACTTC	CASSRQRTGGDEQYF
NA	TRBV10-1	TRBJ1-1	NA	TGCGCCAGCAGTGAGTACCAGGGGAGATGGAACACTGAAGCTTTCTTT	CASSEYQGRWNTEAFF
NA	TRBV7-6	TRBJ1-6	NA	TGTGCCAGCAGCTTATATAGTGGGTCCGGCGGTGGGAATTCACCCCTCCACTTT	CASSLYSGSGGGNSPLHF
TRBD1	TRBV2	TRBJ1-3	NA	TGTGCCAGCAGGGAGACAGGGCCGGACACCATATATTTT	CASRETGPDTIYF
TRBD1	TRBV5-6	TRBJ2-5	NA	TGTGCCAGCAGCTTGTGGGACAGGGGATGGCCAGGAGAAGAGACCCAGTACTTC	CASSLWDRGWPGEETQYF
NA	TRBV13	TRBJ1-2	NA	TGTGCCAGCAGCTTATCAAGCCATGGCTACACCTTC	CASSLSSHGYTF
TRBD2	TRBV7-2	TRBJ2-7	NA	TGTGCCAGCAGCCTCTCCTTTGGGACTAGCGGGAGGCCGTACGAGCAGTACTTC	CASSLSFGTSGRPYEQYF
TRBD2	TRBV7-3	TRBJ2-2	once	TGTGCCAGCAGCCCAAAGGGCGGGAGAGCCAACACCGGGGAGCTGTTTTTT	CASSPKGGRANTGELFF
TRBD2	TRBV28	TRBJ2-5	NA	TGTGCCAGCAGTCGAACTAGCGGGAGTTTGGGGGGAGAGACCCAGTACTTC	CASSRTSGSLGGETQYF
TRBD1	TRBV7-9	TRBJ1-2	NA	TGTGCCAGCAGCTACGGGACAGGGGAAACGGGTGGCTACACCTTC	CASSYGTGETGGYTF
TRBD1	TRBV18	TRBJ2-7	once	TGTGCCAGCTCCCGGGGACAGGGGAGGACGGCCTACGAGCAGTACTTC	CASSRGQGRTAYEQYF
NA	TRBV5-6	TRBJ1-1	NA	TGTGCCAGCTCCACGGGCACTGAAGCTTTCTTT	CASSTGTEAFF
TRBD1	TRBV5-1	TRBJ1-2	NA	TGCGCCAGCAGCTCCCAGGACAGGGGGTACTATGGCTACACCTTC	CASSSQDRGYYGYTF
TRBD1	TRBV27	TRBJ1-2	NA	TGTGCCAGCAGTTTAGGACAGGGAAGTTCCTATGGCTACACCTTC	CASSLGQGSSYGYTF
NA	TRBV5-1	TRBJ2-7	NA	TGCGCCAGCAGCTTGGGTCCGCAATCATCCGGAGAGTACTTC	CASSLGPQSSGEYF
TRBD1	TRBV6-5	TRBJ1-2	NA	TGTGCCAGCAGCTTCAGGGGGTTAGATGGCTACACCTTC	CASSFRGLDGYTF
TRBD1	TRBV6-5	TRBJ1-2	NA	TGTGCCACGAGAGGGGGCGGGGGCTACACCTTC	CATRGGGGYTF
NA	TRBV10-1	TRBJ2-1	NA	TGCGCCAGCAGTGTGAGCTGGTACAATGAGCAGTTCTTC	CASSVSWYNEQFF
NA	TRBV5-1	TRBJ1-1	NA	TGCGCCAGCAGCTTGGCCGCGGTGTGGCGGGACACTGAAGCTTTCTTT	CASSLAAVWRDTEAFF
NA	TRBV10-3	TRBJ2-7	NA	TGTGCCATCAGCCACTATAGCCGTCCCGAGCAGTACTTC	CAISHYSRPEQYF
NA	TRBV7-3	TRBJ1-6	NA	TGTGCCAGCAGCCGTACGGGGTCACCCCTCCACTTT	CASSRTGSPLHF
NA	TRBV7-2	TRBJ2-7	NA	TGTGCCAGCAGCTTAGAACAGGGCTACGAGCAGTACTTC	CASSLEQGYEQYF